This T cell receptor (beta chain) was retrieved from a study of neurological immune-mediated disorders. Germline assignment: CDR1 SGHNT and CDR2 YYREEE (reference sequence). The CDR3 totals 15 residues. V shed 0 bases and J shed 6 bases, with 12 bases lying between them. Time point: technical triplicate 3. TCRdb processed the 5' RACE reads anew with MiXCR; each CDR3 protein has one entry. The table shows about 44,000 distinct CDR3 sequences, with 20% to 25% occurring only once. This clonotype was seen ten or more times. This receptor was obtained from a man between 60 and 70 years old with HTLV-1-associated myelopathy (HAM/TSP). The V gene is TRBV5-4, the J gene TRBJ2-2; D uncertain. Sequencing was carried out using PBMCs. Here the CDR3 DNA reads TGTGCCAGCAGCTTGGATTTACTCGACGCCGGGGAGCTGTTTTTT. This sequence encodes CASSLDLLDAGELFF.